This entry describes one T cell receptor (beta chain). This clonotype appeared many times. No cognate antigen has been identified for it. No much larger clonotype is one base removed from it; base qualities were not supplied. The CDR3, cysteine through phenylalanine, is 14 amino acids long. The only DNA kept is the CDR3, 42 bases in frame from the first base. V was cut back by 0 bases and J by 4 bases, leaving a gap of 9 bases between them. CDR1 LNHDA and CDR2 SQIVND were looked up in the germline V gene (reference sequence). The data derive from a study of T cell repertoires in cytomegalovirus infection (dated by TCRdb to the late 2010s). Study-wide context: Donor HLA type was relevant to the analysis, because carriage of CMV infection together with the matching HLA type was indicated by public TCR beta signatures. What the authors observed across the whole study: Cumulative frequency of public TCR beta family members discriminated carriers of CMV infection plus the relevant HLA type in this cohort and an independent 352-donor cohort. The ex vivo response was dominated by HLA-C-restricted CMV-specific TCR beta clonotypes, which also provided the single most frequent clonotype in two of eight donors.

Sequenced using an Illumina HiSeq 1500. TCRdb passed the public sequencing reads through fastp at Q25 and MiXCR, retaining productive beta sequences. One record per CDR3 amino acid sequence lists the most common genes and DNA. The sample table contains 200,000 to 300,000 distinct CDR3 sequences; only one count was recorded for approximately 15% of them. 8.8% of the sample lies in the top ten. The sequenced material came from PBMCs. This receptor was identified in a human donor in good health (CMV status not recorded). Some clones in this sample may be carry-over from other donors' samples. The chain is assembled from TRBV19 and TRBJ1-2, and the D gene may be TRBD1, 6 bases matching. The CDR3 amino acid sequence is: CASSIDRDTYGYTF. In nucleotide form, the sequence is TGTGCCAGTAGTATAGACCGGGACACCTATGGCTACACCTTC.